Listed here are 26 T cell receptor beta chains from one sample, sequenced in a study of tumor and adjacent non-tumor tissue in lung cancer. RNA was extracted from bulk tissue without any cell sorting. More than 3 cm separated this lung sample from the edge of the tumor. TCRbeta libraries were built with three rounds of nested PCR, modified from ARM-PCR. TCRdb reprocessed the multiplex PCR reads via MiXCR and lists one record per CDR3 protein. The repertoire has over 40,000 distinct CDR3 sequences, around 62% of them found once; the top ten carry roughly 20%. The sample consisted of distant non-tumor lung tissue. All receptors derive from a woman between 35 and 50 years old with non-small cell lung cancer.

This clonotype has just one count. The germline gene is not matched at one end of the junction; a read error may be the cause. V usage is TRBV11-2 and J usage is TRBJ2-5, with D tentatively TRBD2 (6 bases). Germline values: CDR1 SGHAT, CDR2 FQNNGV. There are 14 residues in the CDR3. The CDR3 sequence: CASSSGTFQETQYF. The CDR3 DNA follows: TGTGCCAGCAGTTCCGGGACTTTCCAAGAGACCCAGTACTTT.

This clonotype was counted a few times. The gene calls are TRBV20-1 and TRBJ2-7, with D possibly matching TRBD1 (5 bases). V gave up 3 bases and J gave up 2 bases, with 8 bases separating them. The germline V gene encodes CDR1 DFQATT and CDR2 SNEGSKA (reference sequence). This CDR3 contains 12 residues. Here the CDR3 reads CSASMGPYEQYF. DNA of the CDR3: TGCAGTGCTAGTATGGGGCCCTACGAGCAGTACTTC.

Concerning this clonotype itself: The junction shows a germline mismatch at one end, possibly a read error. The chain employs TRBV12-3 or TRBV12-4 and TRBJ2-6, with D possibly being TRBD1 (6 bases). The CDR3 is made up of 14 amino acids. The DNA for the CDR3 is TGTGCCAGCACCAGGGGTTCCGTGACCAACGTCCTGAGTTTC. Amino acid sequence: CASTRGSVTNVLSF.

The chain couples TRBV25-1 to TRBJ1-5; maybe TRBD1 (5 bases). Germline lookup yields CDR1 MGHDK and CDR2 SYGVNS. The CDR3 extends over 15 amino acids. The V gene lost 8 bases and the J gene lost 5 bases, with 19 bases spanning the gap. The CDR3 loop is CASGMGRGRDQPQHF. CDR3 coding DNA: TGTGCCAGCGGCATGGGCCGGGGCCGCGATCAGCCCCAGCATTTT. The variable domain in full, completed from reference TRBV25-1 and TRBJ1-5, reads EADIYQTPRYLVIGTGKKITLECSQTMGHDKMYWYQQDPGMELHLIHYSYGVNSTEKGDLSSESTVSRIRTEHFPLTLESARPSHTSQYLCASGMGRGRDQPQHFGDGTRLSIL.

About this clonotype itself: A junction end diverges from the germline sequence, so it may reflect a read error. The chain is built from TRBV20-1 and TRBJ2-7, with unresolved D. The CDR3 has 14 residues. Germline V gene data show CDR1 as DFQATT and CDR2 as SNEGSKA (reference sequence). The CDR3 nucleotides read TGCAGTGCGAGGTACAAGACGGCGTCGGACGAGCATTACTTC. The encoded protein is CSARYKTASDEHYF.

About this clonotype itself: This may arise from a read error, as a much more abundant clone is one base away. The V gene is TRBV28, the J gene TRBJ1-1; D not resolved. Deletions cut 5 bases from V and 4 bases from J, with 11 bases between. From germline, CDR1 is MDHEN and CDR2 SYDVKM. The CDR3 runs 13 residues. The CDR3 reads CASSPLLSTEAFF. For the CDR3, the DNA is TGTGCCAGCAGTCCGCTCTTGAGCACTGAAGCTTTCTTT.

About this clonotype itself: The junction departs from germline at one end; a sequencing error may be responsible. The rearrangement uses TRBV11-1 and TRBJ2-1; D tentatively fits TRBD1 or TRBD2 (6 bases each). This CDR3 is built from 15 residues. Germline-derived CDR1 and CDR2 are SGHAT and FQDESV (reference sequence). CDR3 DNA sequence: TGCGCCTGTAGCCCACAGGGAGGAGCGCACAATGAGCAGTTCTTC. Protein: CACSPQGGAHNEQFF.

This clonotype has just a few counts. This may be a read error: a much more frequent sequence differs by one nucleotide. V and J are TRBV14 and TRBJ1-1; the D is unclear. The CDR3 sequence is 13 residues long. Germline V gene lookup returns CDR1 SGHDN and CDR2 FVKESK. The CDR3 loop reads CASSQGLNTEVFF. The DNA for the CDR3 is TGTGCCAGCAGCCAAGGCCTTAACACTGAAGTTTTCTTT.

A word on this clonotype: A read error may account for a junction end that differs from germline. The V gene is TRBV11-1, the J gene TRBJ1-5; the D is unclear. The germline CDR1 and CDR2 sequences are SGHAT and FQDESV (reference sequence). The CDR3 extends over 13 amino acids. CDR3: CAGSKKNGESQHF. The CDR3 DNA follows: TGTGCCGGCAGCAAAAAGAACGGGGAGTCCCAGCATTTT.

J is TRBJ1-1 and V is TRBV11-2; D is perhaps TRBD1 (5 bases). Germline V gene sequence: CDR1 SGHAT, CDR2 FQNNGV. The V end lost 8 bases, the J end lost 5 bases, and 18 bases lay between the germline ends. This CDR3 spans 14 amino acids. CDR3 residues: CASCLSRANTEAFF. The CDR3 DNA follows: TGTGCCAGCTGTTTAAGCAGGGCGAATACTGAAGCTTTCTTT. Looking up the rest from reference TRBV11-2 and TRBJ1-1 gives the full variable domain: EAGVAQSPRYKIIEKRQSVAFWCNPISGHATLYWYQQILGQGPKLLIQFQNNGVVDDSQLPKDRFSAERLKGVDSTLKIQPAKLEDSAVYLCASCLSRANTEAFFGQGTRLTVV.

As concerns this clonotype: The junction shows a germline mismatch at one end, possibly a read error. The chain is built from TRBV20-1 and TRBJ1-3; the D is unclear. The CDR3 contains 13 residues. Germline CDR1 DFQATT, CDR2 SNEGSKA (reference sequence). In DNA form, the CDR3 reads TGCAGTGCTAGAGAAAGAATAGGTGACACCATGTATTTT. Translated, it gives CSARERIGDTMYF.

A word on this clonotype: Possible read error: a much larger clone is one base away. This chain connects TRBV20-1 to TRBJ2-1; 12 nucleotides agree with TRBD2. Germline V gives CDR1 DFQATT, CDR2 SNEGSKA (reference sequence). There are 15 residues in the CDR3. CDR3 residues: CSALPTSGRIGEQIF. The CDR3 DNA is TGCAGTGCTCTTCCTACTAGCGGGAGGATTGGTGAGCAGATCTTC.

This clonotype was found a few times. This may arise from a read error, as a much more abundant clone is one base away. The CDR3 nucleotides are TGTGTCAGCAGGGGGACTAGCGTTGCCTACGAGCAGTACTTC. The encoded protein is CVSRGTSVAYEQYF. The rearrangement joins TRBV6-1 to TRBJ2-7; 10 bases match TRBD2. The CDR3 totals 14 residues. The germline gives CDR1 MNHNS, CDR2 SASEGT.

As for this clonotype: The junction shows a germline mismatch at one end, possibly a read error. This chain joins TRBV29-1 and TRBJ2-1; weak D call: TRBD1 (7 bases). The germline gives CDR1 SQVTM, CDR2 ANQGSEA. This CDR3 has 14 amino acids. CDR3 in amino acids: CSVAAGQTYNEQSF. In nucleotides, the CDR3 is TGTAGCGTTGCCGCGGGACAGACCTACAATGAGCAGTCCTTC.

In the case of this clonotype: At one boundary the junction diverges from the germline segment, which might be a read error. The rearrangement uses TRBV12-3 or TRBV12-4 and TRBJ1-5, with 7 nucleotides matching TRBD1. CDR3 size: 15 residues. CDR3 residues: CASSFKGGVNLPQHF. Here the CDR3 DNA reads TGTGCCAGCAGTTTTAAAGGGGGCGTTAATCTGCCCCAGCATTTT.

The table lists this clonotype with a few counts. Given a much more abundant clone one base away, this may be a read error. Given the absence of the conserved phenylalanine or tryptophan at the CDR3 end, a read error is likely. The chain carries TRBV12-3 or TRBV12-4 and TRBJ1-1, with 9 bases identical to TRBD1. The ends lost 6 bases at V and 10 bases at J; junction bases unmatched: 3. The CDR3 is 11 amino acids. The CDR3 reads CASRGQGVAFS. CDR3 nucleotides: TGTGCCAGCAGGGGACAGGGAGTAGCTTTCTCT.

Regarding this clonotype: One end of the junction varies from germline; a read error may be responsible. V gene TRBV5-5 combines with J gene TRBJ2-7; TRBD1 matches at 8 bases. The V gene's germline CDR1 is SGHKS and CDR2 YYEKEE (reference sequence). The CDR3 has 14 amino acids. CDR3 region: CASKPGTGSYEQHF. The DNA for the CDR3 is TGTGCCAGCAAGCCCGGGACAGGCTCCTACGAGCAGCATTTC.

About this clonotype itself: The germline gene is not matched at one end of the junction; a read error may be the cause. The chain has TRBV7-9 and TRBJ2-7, with D tentatively TRBD2 (5 bases). Germline V CDR1 and CDR2: SEHNR, FQNEAQ (reference sequence). The CDR3 loop spans 14 amino acids. CDR3 nucleotide sequence: TGTGCAAGCAACTCGGCGAGGGAGAACAACGAGCAGTACTTC. It specifies CASNSARENNEQYF.

To note about this clonotype: Compared with germline, one end of the junction differs, possibly owing to a read error. The V gene is TRBV11-3, the J gene TRBJ2-6; no clear D gene. Germline CDR1 and CDR2: SGHNT and YENEEA. The CDR3 is made up of 14 amino acids. CDR3: CASNSGDGANVPTF. The CDR3 coding sequence is TGTGCCAGCAACTCTGGGGATGGAGCCAACGTCCCGACTTTC.

Many counts were recorded for this clonotype. The rearrangement uses TRBV7-9 and TRBJ2-3; no clear D. Germline V gene data show CDR1 as SEHNR and CDR2 as FQNEAQ (reference sequence). Between the trimmed V and J ends, which lost 3 bases and 2 bases, there was a span of 6 bases. This CDR3 comprises 13 residues. The CDR3 here is CASSFPSTDTQYF. CDR3 bases: TGTGCCAGCAGCTTCCCCTCCACAGATACGCAGTATTTT. Together with reference TRBV7-9 and TRBJ2-3, the CDR3 gives the full variable domain: DTGVSQNPRHKITKRGQNVTFRCDPISEHNRLYWYRQTLGQGPEFLTYFQNEAQLEKSRLLSDRFSAERPKGSFSTLEIQRTEQGDSAMYLCASSFPSTDTQYFGPGTRLTVL.

In regard to this clonotype: No conserved phenylalanine or tryptophan is present at the end of the CDR3, so a read error is the likely explanation. CDR3 sequence (DNA): TGCGCCAGCAGTTTCACTAACGCTGAGCAGTACTCG. Translation gives CASSFTNAEQYS. V is TRBV10-2 and J is TRBJ2-7; unclear D gene. Germline CDR1 WSHSY, CDR2 SAAADI. The CDR3 contains 12 residues. V shed 5 bases and J shed 7 bases, with 12 bases lying between them.

In this sample, this clonotype turned up a few times. A read error may explain this, as a much larger clone is one base away. The chain links TRBV29-1 to TRBJ2-7, with no clear D. V was trimmed by 6 bases and J by 5 bases, leaving 17 bases between them. CDR3 length equals 13 residues. The germline V gene encodes CDR1 SQVTM and CDR2 ANQGSEA. The chain's CDR3 is CSVNSETFDEQYF. Here the CDR3 DNA reads TGCAGCGTCAATTCCGAGACATTCGACGAGCAGTACTTC.

This clonotype has ten or more counts. The rearrangement joins TRBV5-4 to TRBJ1-5; D might be TRBD1 (5 bases). V dropped 2 bases and J dropped 4 bases, with 10 bases sitting between them. Germline CDR1 reads SGHNT; CDR2 reads YYREEE (reference sequence). This CDR3 contains 14 residues. The CDR3 DNA is TGTGCCAGCAGCTTACGAGGGGTAAATCAGCCCCAGCATTTT. Encoded protein: CASSLRGVNQPQHF.

The rearrangement uses TRBV6-6 and TRBJ1-5; TRBD1 is a possible D gene (5 bases). V was shortened by 2 bases and J by 9 bases, with 14 bases between the two germline ends. Germline V lookup: CDR1 MNHNY, CDR2 SVGAGI (reference sequence). The CDR3 spans 14 residues. As DNA, the CDR3 is TGTGCCAGCAGTTACGGAGGGGTGGTCCGGCCCCAGCATTTT. Translating it yields CASSYGGVVRPQHF.

The rearrangement links TRBV29-1 to TRBJ1-2, with D uncertain. This CDR3 is built from 14 residues. Germline V gene lookup returns CDR1 SQVTM and CDR2 ANQGSEA. Here the CDR3 DNA reads TGCAACATTGATGGCGATTACATTAACTATGGCTACACCTTC. Its translation is CNIDGDYINYGYTF.

The chain has TRBV12-3 or TRBV12-4 and TRBJ1-5; D gene uncertain. This CDR3 is built from 15 residues. Trimming shortened V by 9 bases and J by 2 bases, and 17 bases separated the two germline ends. CDR3 in DNA: TGTGCCAGTGGCCTGGAGGTTGGTGGCAATCAGCCCCAGCATTTT. Protein sequence: CASGLEVGGNQPQHF.